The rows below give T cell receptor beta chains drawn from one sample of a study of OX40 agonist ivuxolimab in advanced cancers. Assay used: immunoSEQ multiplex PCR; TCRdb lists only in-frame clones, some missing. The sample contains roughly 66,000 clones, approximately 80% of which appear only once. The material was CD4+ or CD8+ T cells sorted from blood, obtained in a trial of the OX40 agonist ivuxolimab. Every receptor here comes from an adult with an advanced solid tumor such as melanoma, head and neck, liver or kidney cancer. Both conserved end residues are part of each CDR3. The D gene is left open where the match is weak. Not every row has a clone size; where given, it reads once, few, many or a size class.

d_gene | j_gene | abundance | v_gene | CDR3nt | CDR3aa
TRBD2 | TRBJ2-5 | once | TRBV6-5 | TGTGCCAGCAGTTACCTAGCGGGAGGGCGGGAGACCCAGTACTTC | CASSYLAGGRETQYF
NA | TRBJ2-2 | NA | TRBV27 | TGTGCCAGCAGTTTTAGGTCATACGGGGAGCTGTTTTTT | CASSFRSYGELFF
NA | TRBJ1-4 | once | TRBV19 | TGTGCCAGTAGTATCCCCCGCGACAGAAGCTATGCAACTAATGAAAAACTGTTTTTT | CASSIPRDRSYATNEKLFF
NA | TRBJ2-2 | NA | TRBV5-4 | TGTGCCAGCAGCTTGGGGGCACCCTCGAACACCGGGGAGCTGTTTTTT | CASSLGAPSNTGELFF
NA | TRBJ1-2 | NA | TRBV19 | TGTGCCAGTAGTTCCCTGACTCTTGGGGGCTACACCTTC | CASSSLTLGGYTF
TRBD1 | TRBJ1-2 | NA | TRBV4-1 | TGCGCCAGCAGCCAAGCTCCCGGGACAGGGGTCTCGGGTGTGTATGGCTACACCTTC | CASSQAPGTGVSGVYGYTF
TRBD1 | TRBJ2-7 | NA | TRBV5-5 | TGTGCCAGCAGCTTGGGGCGAGACAGGGGGACCTACGAGCAGTACTTC | CASSLGRDRGTYEQYF
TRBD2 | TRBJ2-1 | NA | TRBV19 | TGTGCCAGTAGTATAACTAGCGGGAGTTGGGATGAGCAGTTCTTC | CASSITSGSWDEQFF
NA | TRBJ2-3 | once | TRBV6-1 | TGTGCCAGCAGTGTGGACGGCACAGATACGCAGTATTTT | CASSVDGTDTQYF
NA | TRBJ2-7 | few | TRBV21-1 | TGTGCCAGCAGCAAAGTTGCCCGAAACCGTTCCGAGCAGTACTTC | CASSKVARNRSEQYF
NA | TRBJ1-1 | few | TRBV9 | TGTGCCAGCAGCGGGAAAGGGGGGATGATGAACACTGAAGCTTTCTTT | CASSGKGGMMNTEAFF
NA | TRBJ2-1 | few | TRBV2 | TGTGCCAGCAGTGAACAGCGACTACCAGGGAATGAGCAGTTCTTC | CASSEQRLPGNEQFF
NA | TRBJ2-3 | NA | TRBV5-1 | TGCGCCAGCAGCTTGGCCCCACAGGGAATCGATACGCAGTATTTT | CASSLAPQGIDTQYF
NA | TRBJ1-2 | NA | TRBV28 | TGTGCCAGCAGTTCACCCGGGACAACTTATGGCTACACCTTC | CASSSPGTTYGYTF
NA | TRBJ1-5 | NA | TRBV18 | TGTGCCAGCTCGCCGGAGGGGGATCAGCCCCAGCATTTT | CASSPEGDQPQHF
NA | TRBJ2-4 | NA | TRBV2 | TGTGCCAGCAGCGCAGACATAGCCAAAAACATTCAGTACTTC | CASSADIAKNIQYF
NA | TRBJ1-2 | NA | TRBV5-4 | TGTGCCAGCAGCTTGGACAGGGCCTATGGCTACACCTTC | CASSLDRAYGYTF
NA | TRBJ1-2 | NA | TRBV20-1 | TGCAGTGCTGCCCCTAACTATGGCTACACCTTC | CSAAPNYGYTF
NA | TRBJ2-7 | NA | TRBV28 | TGTGCCATAAATGATGGCACCCTTGGCTACGAGCAGTACTTC | CAINDGTLGYEQYF
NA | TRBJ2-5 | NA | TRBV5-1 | TGCGCCAGCAGCTTGTTCGCAGACCAAGAGACCCAGTACTTC | CASSLFADQETQYF
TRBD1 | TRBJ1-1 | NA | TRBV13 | TGTGCCAGCAGCTTCACCCGGACAGGGCTAGGCACTGAAGCTTTCTTT | CASSFTRTGLGTEAFF